The sequence of this T cell receptor beta chain was determined in a study of T cells in Graves' hyperthyroidism and ophthalmopathy. Study-level points and caveats: Peripheral blood also featured most of the thyroid clonotypes expanded above 0.001.

RNA transcripts yielded amplified TCR beta CDR3 regions. HTBI primers drove first-round RT-PCR of the TCR CDR3. In TCRdb, the multiplex PCR reads were re-called with MiXCR into one record per CDR3 protein. The sample includes over 300,000 distinct CDR3 sequences, roughly 13% seen only once; the top ten take roughly 11%. Of note for this clonotype: What it binds is unknown.

The clonotype was recovered from a woman aged 55-75 years with Graves' hyperthyroidism. Sequencing used blood.

CDR3 loop: CAWSNGQTEVDTQYF. CDR3 nucleotide sequence: TGTGCCTGGAGTAACGGCCAGACAGAGGTAGATACGCAGTATTTT. The chain couples TRBV30 to TRBJ2-3, with D possibly TRBD1 on 5 matching bases. Germline CDR1 and CDR2: GTSNPN and SVGIG (reference sequence). The CDR3 spans 15 residues. V was pared by 2 bases and J by 5 bases, with 17 bases between.